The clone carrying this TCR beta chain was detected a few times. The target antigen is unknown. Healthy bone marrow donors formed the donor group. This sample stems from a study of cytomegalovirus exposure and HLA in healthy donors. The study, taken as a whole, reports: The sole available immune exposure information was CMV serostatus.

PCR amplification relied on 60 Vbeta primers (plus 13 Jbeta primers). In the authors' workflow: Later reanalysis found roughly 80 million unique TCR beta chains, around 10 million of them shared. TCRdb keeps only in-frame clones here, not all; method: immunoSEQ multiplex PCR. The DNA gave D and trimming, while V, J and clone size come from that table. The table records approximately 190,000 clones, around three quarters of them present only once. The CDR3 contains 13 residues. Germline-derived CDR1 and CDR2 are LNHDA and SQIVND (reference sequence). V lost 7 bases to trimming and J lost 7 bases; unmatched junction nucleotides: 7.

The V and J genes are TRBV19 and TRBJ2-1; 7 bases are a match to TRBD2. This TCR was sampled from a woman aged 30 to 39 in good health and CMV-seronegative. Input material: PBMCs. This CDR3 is CASKEWGGNEQFF. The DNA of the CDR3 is TGTGCCAGTAAAGAGTGGGGGGGGAATGAGCAGTTCTTC.